The 2 T cell receptor beta chains below come from one sample, sequenced in a study of PD-L1 blockade in urothelial cancer. Time point reported: pretreatment peripheral blood. Clones were read by immunoSEQ multiplex PCR, and TCRdb kept only the in-frame ones, dropping some. Among 50,000 to 65,000 clones listed, around 81% were seen once. Sequencing was performed on PBMCs, taken around atezolizumab (anti-PD-L1) treatment. The source is a man between 65 and 85 years old with urothelial cancer.

The rearrangement joins TRBV9 to TRBJ2-1, with a tentative D call TRBD1 (5 bases). Looked up from germline, CDR1 is SGDLS and CDR2 is YYNGEE. Trimming pared 2 bases from V and 7 bases from J, leaving 10 bases between. This CDR3 has 13 residues. This CDR3 reads CASSVGPPNEQFF. The CDR3 DNA sequence: TGTGCCAGCAGCGTGGGGCCCCCGAATGAGCAGTTCTTC.

V and J are TRBV15 and TRBJ1-1, with 7 positions matching TRBD1. The CDR3 is 16 amino acids. Germline assignment: CDR1 LNHNV and CDR2 YYDKDF (reference sequence). J gave up 3 bases and V 1 base, and 8 bases lay outside the gene matches. CDR3 sequence reads: CATSRGMTGWDTEAFF. The CDR3 region has the DNA TGTGCCACCAGCAGAGGGATGACAGGGTGGGACACTGAAGCTTTCTTT.